The rows below give T cell receptor beta chains drawn from one sample of a study of blood T cell repertoires in COVID-19. Only in-frame clones appear in the TCRdb table, and some are missing; sequencing was by immunoSEQ multiplex PCR. The sample contains more than 150,000 clones, roughly 87% of which appear only once. Source material: PBMCs or T cells enriched from blood (not recorded which). These receptors all stem from a woman aged 25 to 39 who had recovered from COVID-19. CDR3s include the opening cysteine and the closing phenylalanine or tryptophan. D genes are given only for firm matches. Expanded clones get a size class; other rows say once, few or many, or leave the size out.

CDR3: CASSTQVYNEQFF
DNA: TGTGCCAGCAGCACACAGGTATACAATGAGCAGTTCTTC
J: TRBJ2-1
D: -
V: TRBV11-3
size: -

CDR3: CASSEATGQGDRSEFF
DNA: TGTGCCAGCAGTGAAGCAACGGGACAGGGGGATCGTTCGGAGTTCTTC
J: TRBJ2-1
D: TRBD1
V: TRBV6-1
size: few

CDR3: CASSRTGRNYGYTF
DNA: TGTGCCAGCAGTCGTACGGGGAGGAACTATGGCTACACCTTC
J: TRBJ1-2
D: -
V: TRBV6-5
size: -

CDR3: CASSQGEQTYEQYF
DNA: TGTGCCAGCAGTCAGGGGGAACAAACCTACGAGCAGTACTTC
J: TRBJ2-7
D: TRBD1
V: TRBV2
size: -

CDR3: CASSPGQGSADTQYF
DNA: TGTGCCAGCAGCCCGGGACAGGGAAGTGCAGATACGCAGTATTTT
J: TRBJ2-3
D: TRBD1
V: TRBV11-3
size: -

CDR3: CASSRGYEQFF
DNA: TGTGCCAGCAGCCGCGGGTACGAGCAGTTCTTC
J: TRBJ2-1
D: -
V: TRBV7-2
size: -

CDR3: CASSVATGGINTIYF
DNA: TGTGCCAGCAGCGTAGCTACAGGGGGAATAAACACCATATATTTT
J: TRBJ1-3
D: TRBD1
V: TRBV9
size: -

CDR3: CASSLDLKPQHF
DNA: TGTGCCAGCAGTTTAGATCTTAAGCCCCAGCATTTT
J: TRBJ1-5
D: -
V: TRBV12-3/TRBV12-4
size: -

CDR3: CASSLDGVSGNTIYF
DNA: TGCGCCAGCAGCTTGGACGGGGTCTCTGGAAACACCATATATTTT
J: TRBJ1-3
D: -
V: TRBV5-1
size: -

CDR3: CASRNTGVTNEQFF
DNA: TGTGCCAGCAGGAATACAGGGGTGACAAATGAGCAGTTCTTC
J: TRBJ2-1
D: TRBD1
V: TRBV11-3
size: -

CDR3: CASSSGHSRSYEQYF
DNA: TGTGCCAGCAGCTCGGGACACTCCCGCTCCTACGAGCAGTACTTC
J: TRBJ2-7
D: -
V: TRBV11-3
size: -

CDR3: CASSEGLGTGYEQYF
DNA: TGTGCCAGCAGTGAAGGCCTCGGGACAGGCTACGAGCAGTACTTC
J: TRBJ2-7
D: TRBD1
V: TRBV6-1
size: once

CDR3: CASSITSGSGTDTQYF
DNA: TGTGCCAGCAGTATCACTAGCGGGAGTGGCACAGATACGCAGTATTTT
J: TRBJ2-3
D: TRBD2
V: TRBV7-2
size: -

CDR3: CASSPWGQGSQPQHF
DNA: TGTGCCAGTAGTCCTTGGGGACAGGGTTCTCAGCCCCAGCATTTT
J: TRBJ1-5
D: TRBD1
V: TRBV19
size: -

CDR3: CASNPGGAVEAFF
DNA: TGTGCCAGCAACCCGGGGGGGGCGGTTGAAGCTTTCTTT
J: TRBJ1-1
D: -
V: TRBV6-5
size: -

CDR3: CASSPQLNMNTEAFF
DNA: TGTGCCAGCAGCCCACAGCTTAACATGAACACTGAAGCTTTCTTT
J: TRBJ1-1
D: -
V: TRBV5-6
size: -

CDR3: CSETRGFEGTEAFF
DNA: TGCAGTGAAACCAGGGGATTTGAGGGCACTGAAGCTTTCTTT
J: TRBJ1-1
D: -
V: TRBV29-1
size: -

CDR3: CASSIQINYGYTF
DNA: TGTGCCAGTAGTATACAGATTAACTATGGCTACACCTTC
J: TRBJ1-2
D: -
V: TRBV19
size: -

CDR3: CSASTSGEQYF
DNA: TGCAGTGCTAGCACTAGCGGCGAGCAGTACTTC
J: TRBJ2-7
D: TRBD2
V: TRBV20-1
size: -

CDR3: CASSTGLTSYNSPLHF
DNA: TGTGCCAGTTCGACAGGGCTAACTTCCTATAATTCACCCCTCCACTTT
J: TRBJ1-6
D: TRBD1
V: TRBV19
size: -

CDR3: CASSLGATGGNQPQHF
DNA: TGTGCCAGCAGCTTAGGAGCGACAGGGGGCAATCAGCCCCAGCATTTT
J: TRBJ1-5
D: TRBD1
V: TRBV7-8
size: -

CDR3: CASSRTGGTEAFF
DNA: TGTGCCAGCAGTCGGACAGGGGGCACTGAAGCTTTCTTT
J: TRBJ1-1
D: TRBD1
V: TRBV25-1
size: -

CDR3: CASSPRAGKYNEQFF
DNA: TGTGCCAGTAGTCCCCGGGCGGGGAAATACAATGAGCAGTTCTTC
J: TRBJ2-1
D: -
V: TRBV19
size: -

CDR3: CASSRQGGSYEQYF
DNA: TGTGCCAGCAGCCGACAGGGGGGCTCCTACGAGCAGTACTTC
J: TRBJ2-7
D: TRBD1
V: TRBV6-2/TRBV6-3
size: -

CDR3: CASSQGVRLASRAPEAFF
DNA: TGTGCCAGCAGCCAAGGCGTTCGGTTGGCATCGAGGGCCCCTGAAGCTTTCTTT
J: TRBJ1-1
D: -
V: TRBV14
size: -

CDR3: CAISDSGPAAEQFF
DNA: TGTGCCATCAGTGATTCCGGACCAGCGGCTGAGCAGTTCTTC
J: TRBJ2-1
D: -
V: TRBV10-3
size: -

CDR3: CASRKGHLNTEAFF
DNA: TGTGCCAGTAGAAAAGGACACCTGAACACTGAAGCTTTCTTT
J: TRBJ1-1
D: -
V: TRBV19
size: -

CDR3: CASSLTPMDSEQYF
DNA: TGTGCCAGCAGCTTGACCCCCATGGACAGCGAGCAGTACTTC
J: TRBJ2-7
D: -
V: TRBV7-6
size: -

CDR3: CASSLSPRGYNEQFF
DNA: TGTGCCAGCAGTTTATCCCCCAGGGGTTACAATGAGCAGTTCTTC
J: TRBJ2-1
D: -
V: TRBV27
size: -

CDR3: CASSLSGGAMAPLHF
DNA: TGTGCCAGCAGCTTAAGCGGGGGCGCGATGGCTCCCCTCCACTTT
J: TRBJ1-6
D: -
V: TRBV11-3
size: -

CDR3: CASWTGRTGNQPQHF
DNA: TGTGCCAGTTGGACAGGGCGAACGGGAAATCAGCCCCAGCATTTT
J: TRBJ1-5
D: TRBD1
V: TRBV19
size: -

CDR3: CASTPGQGVSQPQHF
DNA: TGTGCCAGCACTCCGGGACAGGGGGTTTCCCAGCCCCAGCATTTT
J: TRBJ1-5
D: TRBD1
V: TRBV6-5
size: -

CDR3: CAWSLGWRDPVLEQYF
DNA: TGTGCCTGGTCCCTCGGATGGCGGGACCCCGTGTTGGAGCAGTACTTC
J: TRBJ2-7
D: -
V: TRBV30
size: -

CDR3: CASSLSGQVRAFF
DNA: TGTGCCAGCAGTTTATCAGGACAGGTCCGGGCTTTCTTT
J: TRBJ1-1
D: TRBD1
V: TRBV12-3/TRBV12-4
size: -

CDR3: CASSQPQGRGYEQYF
DNA: TGCGCCAGCAGTCAACCTCAGGGGAGGGGATACGAGCAGTACTTC
J: TRBJ2-7
D: -
V: TRBV23-1
size: -

CDR3: CASSLSNEQYF
DNA: TGTGCCAGCAGCTTAAGCAACGAGCAGTACTTC
J: TRBJ2-7
D: -
V: TRBV11-3
size: -

CDR3: CASSEFQGASYEQYF
DNA: TGTGCCAGCAGTGAATTCCAGGGGGCCTCCTACGAGCAGTACTTC
J: TRBJ2-7
D: TRBD1
V: TRBV2
size: once

CDR3: CASSSRGGDSGTQETQYF
DNA: TGTGCCAGCAGCTCCCGAGGAGGGGACAGTGGAACTCAAGAGACCCAGTACTTC
J: TRBJ2-5
D: -
V: TRBV7-9
size: -

CDR3: CASSSSGTQGGYTF
DNA: TGTGCCAGCAGCTCATCCGGGACTCAGGGTGGCTACACCTTC
J: TRBJ1-2
D: -
V: TRBV7-9
size: -

CDR3: CASSLDWYEQYF
DNA: TGTGCCAGCAGTCTCGACTGGTACGAGCAGTACTTC
J: TRBJ2-7
D: -
V: TRBV5-4
size: once

CDR3: CAWYRGVNTEAFF
DNA: TGTGCCTGGTACAGGGGGGTGAACACTGAAGCTTTCTTT
J: TRBJ1-1
D: TRBD1
V: TRBV30
size: -

CDR3: CAISERTLYGYTF
DNA: TGTGCCATCAGTGAAAGGACTTTATATGGCTACACCTTC
J: TRBJ1-2
D: -
V: TRBV10-3
size: -

CDR3: CASSVRDSLGEAFF
DNA: TGTGCCAGCAGCGTACGGGACTCCCTCGGGGAAGCTTTCTTT
J: TRBJ1-1
D: -
V: TRBV4-2
size: -

CDR3: CASSQGEQGIEAFF
DNA: TGCGCCAGCAGCCAAGGGGAACAGGGAATTGAAGCTTTCTTT
J: TRBJ1-1
D: -
V: TRBV4-1
size: -

CDR3: CASSPWLNTEAFF
DNA: TGTGCCAGCAGCCCTTGGCTGAACACTGAAGCTTTCTTT
J: TRBJ1-1
D: -
V: TRBV14
size: -

CDR3: CASRGGRGTGGNQPQHF
DNA: TGTGCCAGTAGGGGCGGACGGGGGACAGGGGGCAATCAGCCCCAGCATTTT
J: TRBJ1-5
D: TRBD1
V: TRBV19
size: -

CDR3: CASSPGTGDSYEQYF
DNA: TGCGCCAGCAGCCCCGGGACAGGGGACTCCTACGAGCAGTACTTC
J: TRBJ2-7
D: TRBD1
V: TRBV4-1
size: -

CDR3: CASSLGMRSYEQYF
DNA: TGCGCCAGCAGCCTCGGGATGAGGTCCTACGAGCAGTACTTC
J: TRBJ2-7
D: -
V: TRBV4-3
size: -

CDR3: CASRNSGSLPGELFF
DNA: TGTGCCAGTAGGAATAGCGGGAGTCTCCCCGGGGAGCTGTTTTTT
J: TRBJ2-2
D: TRBD2
V: TRBV19
size: few

CDR3: CATSDPGGTGGRETQYF
DNA: TGTGCCACCAGTGACCCGGGGGGGACAGGGGGCAGAGAGACCCAGTACTTC
J: TRBJ2-5
D: TRBD1
V: TRBV24-1
size: -

CDR3: CASSSWDRGQNTEAFF
DNA: TGTGCCAGCAGCTCCTGGGACAGGGGGCAGAACACTGAAGCTTTCTTT
J: TRBJ1-1
D: TRBD1
V: TRBV7-9
size: few

CDR3: CASSVTPYSGIGGYTF
DNA: TGTGCCAGCAGCGTAACCCCTTATTCAGGGATTGGTGGCTACACCTTC
J: TRBJ1-2
D: -
V: TRBV9
size: -

CDR3: CSASLRRNYGYTF
DNA: TGCAGTGCTAGTTTAAGGAGGAACTATGGCTACACCTTC
J: TRBJ1-2
D: -
V: TRBV20-1
size: -

CDR3: CASSPGSF
DNA: TGTGCCAGCAGCCCGGGGAGCTTC
J: TRBJ1-2
D: -
V: TRBV13
size: -

CDR3: CASSRHLAVSYNEQFF
DNA: TGCGCCAGCAGCCGCCACCTAGCGGTCTCCTACAATGAGCAGTTCTTC
J: TRBJ2-1
D: TRBD2
V: TRBV4-3
size: -

CDR3: CASSPIAGGHSIGELFF
DNA: TGTGCCAGCAGCCCAATAGCGGGGGGGCATTCGATCGGGGAGCTGTTTTTT
J: TRBJ2-2
D: TRBD2
V: TRBV9
size: -

CDR3: CASRRQLEAFF
DNA: TGTGCCAGCCGCAGACAGCTCGAAGCTTTCTTT
J: TRBJ1-1
D: -
V: TRBV7-2
size: -

CDR3: CASSHDSDSEAFF
DNA: TGTGCCAGCAGCCATGACAGTGACTCTGAAGCTTTCTTT
J: TRBJ1-1
D: -
V: TRBV11-3
size: -

CDR3: CASSVATGAEPNVGELFF
DNA: TGTGCCAGCAGCGTAGCTACCGGAGCGGAGCCGAACGTAGGGGAGCTGTTTTTT
J: TRBJ2-2
D: -
V: TRBV9
size: -

CDR3: CAINPREGLGETQYF
DNA: TGTGCCATCAATCCACGGGAGGGACTCGGGGAGACCCAGTACTTC
J: TRBJ2-5
D: TRBD2
V: TRBV10-3
size: -